Listed here is a single TCR beta chain. The data originate from a study of blood T cell repertoires in COVID-19. Under the authors' procedure: Amplification of reference gene primers was used by the study to estimate nucleated cell counts. The repertoire was sequenced with immunoSEQ multiplex PCR; TCRdb's copy has only in-frame clones and lacks some. The V and J calls and the clone size are those of that table, but D and trimming were determined from the DNA. The repertoire holds 270,000 or so clones, with just under 90% as singletons. Followed longitudinally, the Seattle patients had been enrolled during active infection. The ends were cut back, 5 bases at V and 0 bases at J, with 16 bases in the middle. Germline V CDR1 and CDR2: SGHTA, FQGNSA. The CDR3 has 16 amino acids.

This chain connects TRBV7-2 to TRBJ1-2; tentative D call: TRBD1 (5 bases). Sequenced input: peripheral blood. The origin of this receptor is a woman between 25 and 40 years old with COVID-19, enrolled during active disease. The CDR3 coding sequence is TGTGCCAGCAGCCCCCGAACCGGGGGAGCTAACTATGGCTACACCTTC. It translates to CASSPRTGGANYGYTF.